These 16 T cell receptor beta chains share one sample of origin, sequenced in a study of radiation and T cells in renal cell carcinoma. Generated by immunoSEQ multiplex PCR, the TCRdb table keeps only in-frame clones and is missing some. The sample shows about 14,000 clones, 56% of them seen only once. The treatment is: treatment-naive control, cytoreductive nephrectomy. Source: tumor tissue, taken from a patient whose treatment was nephrectomy without radiotherapy. The receptor set was obtained from a man aged 50-60 years with renal cell carcinoma.

The rearrangement uses TRBV5-6 and TRBJ1-1; D not resolved. Between the trimmed V and J ends, which lost 3 bases and 7 bases, there was a span of 10 bases. The CDR3 contains 12 residues. Germline lookup yields CDR1 SGHDT and CDR2 YYEEEE. The CDR3 coding sequence is TGTGCCAGCAGCTCCCCTCGGGGTGAAGCTTTCTTT. This translates into CASSSPRGEAFF. Full variable domain (outside the CDR3, taken from reference TRBV5-6 and TRBJ1-1): DAGVTQSPTHLIKTRGQQVTLRCSPKSGHDTVSWYQQALGQGPQFIFQYYEEEERQRGNFPDRFSGHQFPNYSSELNVNALLLGDSALYLCASSSPRGEAFFGQGTRLTVV.

This clone was seen only a few times. The chain combines TRBV28 with TRBJ2-7; D perhaps matches TRBD2 (5 bases). The CDR3 is 15 residues long. Germline assignment: CDR1 MDHEN and CDR2 SYDVKM. V gave up 6 bases and J gave up 5 bases, with 20 bases separating them. The CDR3 protein is CASSPPSAGSNEQYF. The CDR3 coding sequence is TGTGCCAGCAGCCCCCCCTCGGCGGGCAGCAACGAGCAGTACTTC.

The V and J genes are TRBV5-6 and TRBJ2-7; 10 positions match TRBD1. V gave up 1 base and J gave up 4 bases; unmatched junction bases: 5. This CDR3 comprises 15 residues. CDR1 is SGHDT and CDR2 is YYEEEE in the germline V gene. This CDR3 reads CASSLLRDRGYEQYF. Here the CDR3 DNA reads TGTGCCAGCAGCTTGCTCCGGGACAGGGGATACGAGCAGTACTTC. The variable domain in full, completed from reference TRBV5-6 and TRBJ2-7, reads DAGVTQSPTHLIKTRGQQVTLRCSPKSGHDTVSWYQQALGQGPQFIFQYYEEEERQRGNFPDRFSGHQFPNYSSELNVNALLLGDSALYLCASSLLRDRGYEQYFGPGTRLTVT.

Comments on this clone: A much bigger clone sits one base away, suggesting this may be a read error. V gene TRBV5-6 combines with J gene TRBJ1-1, with D tentatively TRBD1 (6 bases). The V gene's germline CDR1 is SGHDT and CDR2 YYEEEE. The CDR3 extends over 15 amino acids. V was shortened by 0 bases and J by 1 base, with 10 bases between the two germline ends. The CDR3 DNA reads as TGTGCCAGCAGCTTGGGCCAGGGGTCGAACACTGAAGCTTTCTTT. Amino acid sequence: CASSLGQGSNTEAFF.

The genes are TRBV27 and TRBJ2-5, with unresolved D. This CDR3 has 14 residues. V dropped 2 bases and J dropped 5 bases, with 12 bases sitting between them. In germline, CDR1 is MNHEY, CDR2 SMNVEV (reference sequence). The DNA of the CDR3 is TGTGCCAGCAGTTTACTGGGGTTTAGGGAGACCCAGTACTTC. Translating gives CASSLLGFRETQYF.

The V call is TRBV4-1, the J call TRBJ2-1, with 11 positions matching TRBD2. Losses at the gene ends were 6 bases for V and 7 bases for J; bases not matched to a gene: 11. From germline, CDR1 is MGHRA and CDR2 YSYEKL. This CDR3 region has 16 residues. The CDR3 here is CASSSLSGRAGNEQFF. Here the CDR3 DNA reads TGCGCCAGCAGTTCCCTTAGCGGGAGGGCGGGGAATGAGCAGTTCTTC.

This clone appeared many times. CDR3 DNA: TGCGCCAGCAGCCAAGAACCGGGGGGCTCCTACAATGAGCAGTTCTTC. This sequence encodes CASSQEPGGSYNEQFF. The chain uses TRBV4-1 and TRBJ2-1; TRBD2 matches 7 bases. V shed 0 bases, J shed 0 bases, and the junction held 2 bases outside the gene matches. The germline V gene has CDR1 MGHRA and CDR2 YSYEKL. The CDR3 is 16 residues long.

Here the CDR3 reads CASSFWTSGSSTDTQYF. For the CDR3, the DNA is TGTGCCAGCAGCTTCTGGACTAGCGGGAGTTCTACAGATACGCAGTATTTT. The chain has TRBV11-3 and TRBJ2-3, with 13 bases that match TRBD2. V dropped 3 bases and J dropped 3; count of bases not matched to a gene: 6. Germline assignment: CDR1 SGHNT and CDR2 YENEEA. There are 17 residues in the CDR3.

This clone is large (0.1 to 1%) in the sample. The chain is built from TRBV14 and TRBJ2-1; 11 bases match TRBD2. CDR1 SGHDN and CDR2 FVKESK come from the germline V gene. V dropped 0 bases and J dropped 3; count of bases not matched to a gene: 4. The CDR3 contains 17 residues. Written as DNA, the CDR3 is TGTGCCAGCAGCCAAGATCTTAGCGGGAGGGGCTACAATGAGCAGTTCTTC. Its translation: CASSQDLSGRGYNEQFF.

This clone is a singleton in its sample. The rearrangement uses TRBV5-1 and TRBJ2-1, with D perhaps TRBD2 (5 bases). Trimming took 2 bases from V and 7 from J, leaving 25 bases between them. CDR3 length: 18 residues. CDR1 SGHRS and CDR2 YFSETQ come from the germline V gene. CDR3 loop: CASSFDAASRLFYNEQFF. CDR3 bases: TGCGCCAGCAGCTTCGACGCCGCCTCTCGACTATTCTATAATGAGCAGTTCTTC. The entire variable domain, with the rest obtained from reference TRBV5-1 and TRBJ2-1, is as follows: KAGVTQTPRYLIKTRGQQVTLSCSPISGHRSVSWYQQTPGQGLQFLFEYFSETQRNKGNFPGRFSGRQFSNSRSEMNVSTLELGDSALYLCASSFDAASRLFYNEQFFGPGTRLTVL.

This clone was seen more than once but under ten times. The chain combines TRBV5-6 with TRBJ1-1; 10 nucleotides match TRBD1. V lost 6 bases and J lost 1; bases outside the gene matches: 6. The CDR3 is 15 residues long. The germline gives CDR1 SGHDT, CDR2 YYEEEE. This chain's CDR3 is CASTPGQGPNTEAFF. The CDR3 region has the DNA TGTGCCAGCACCCCGGGACAGGGGCCGAACACTGAAGCTTTCTTT.

V usage is TRBV7-9 and J usage is TRBJ1-2; D remains unclear. V lost 0 bases to trimming and J lost 1 base, with 9 bases between them. Germline-derived CDR1 and CDR2 are SEHNR and FQNEAQ (reference sequence). The length of the CDR3 is 15 residues. CDR3 sequence: CASSLAGRINYGYTF. CDR3 sequence (DNA): TGTGCCAGCAGCTTAGCAGGTCGGATTAACTATGGCTACACCTTC.

This clone came up a few times. The chain employs TRBV28 and TRBJ1-1, with 11 positions matching TRBD1. Germline assignment: CDR1 MDHEN and CDR2 SYDVKM. Germline trimming cut 5 bases from V and 10 bases from J; bases unmatched to any gene: 6. The CDR3 covers 13 residues. The CDR3 nucleotides are TGTGCCAGCAGTACGGGACAGGGGGGTCGAGCTTTCTTT. Its translation: CASSTGQGGRAFF.

This chain uses TRBV5-6 with TRBJ2-3; the D call may be TRBD1 or TRBD2 (6 bases each). The CDR3 is 13 amino acids. Germline V gene data show CDR1 as SGHDT and CDR2 as YYEEEE. Trimming left V 3 bases short and J 4 bases short, with 9 bases between. The CDR3 region is CASSWGAADTQYF. The DNA of the CDR3 is TGTGCCAGCAGCTGGGGGGCCGCAGATACGCAGTATTTT.

The gene calls are TRBV19 and TRBJ2-1, with TRBD2 identical over 9 bases. Germline loops: CDR1 LNHDA, CDR2 SQIVND (reference sequence). The CDR3 totals 16 residues. The V and J ends lost 4 bases and 13 bases, in that order; junction bases with no gene match: 17. For the CDR3, the DNA is TGTGCCAGTAGTAACCAGTTAGCGGGGGACAAACGGCGACAGTTCTTC. As protein: CASSNQLAGDKRRQFF.

The genes are TRBV4-3 and TRBJ2-1; 11 positions match TRBD2. Trimming at V came to 4 bases and at J to 8 bases, leaving 4 bases not matched to a gene. The germline V gene encodes CDR1 LGHNA and CDR2 YSLEER. The CDR3 consists of 14 residues. In nucleotides, the CDR3 is TGCGCCAGCAGCCTAGCGGGGGGGGTAGATGAGCAGTTCTTC. Translation: CASSLAGGVDEQFF.